These 2 T cell receptor beta chains were sequenced from one sample in a study of T cell repertoires in cytomegalovirus infection (dated by TCRdb to between 2018 and 2020). Sequencer: Illumina HiSeq 1500. The public reads were reanalyzed by TCRdb: fastp trimming at Q25, MiXCR alignment, in-frame beta chains only. When rows share a CDR3 protein, they turn into one entry using the most common DNA and genes. The sample yields around 490,000 distinct CDR3 sequences; roughly 29% were counted once. 13% of the sample goes to the ten largest clones. Specimen: PBMCs. All receptors derive from a human donor in good health (CMV status not recorded). Some clones in this sample may be carry-over from other donors' samples.

A word on this clonotype: A read error is possible here, since a much larger clone lies one base away. V and J are TRBV28 and TRBJ2-5, with D perhaps matching TRBD2 (5 bases). This CDR3 region has 12 residues. The V gene's germline CDR1 is MDHEN and CDR2 SYDVKM. CDR3 residues: CASRIMGETQHF. The CDR3 DNA is TGTGCCAGCAGAATAATGGGAGAGACCCAGCACTTC.

This clonotype was picked up a small number of times. V is TRBV29-1 and J is TRBJ2-3; possible D gene TRBD1, 5 bases. With 3 bases removed from V and 4 bases from J, the gap between germline ends came to 8 bases. The CDR3 covers 12 residues. Per the germline V gene, CDR1 is SQVTM and CDR2 is ANQGSEA. CDR3: CSVDKGSDTQYF. CDR3 nucleotide sequence: TGCAGCGTTGATAAGGGGTCAGATACGCAGTATTTT.